These 23 T cell receptor beta chains originate from one sample sequenced in a study of blood T cell repertoires in COVID-19. Assay: immunoSEQ multiplex PCR; the TCRdb copy retains only in-frame clones and omits some. Of about 210,000 clones in the sample, about 87% are singletons; the top ten hold 9% to 12%. Sequenced sample: PBMCs or T cells enriched from blood (not recorded which). Source of these receptors: a young man with acute COVID-19.

The CDR3 DNA reads as TGTGCCAGCAGCCAGGGACAGTACTATGGCTACACCTTC. Its translation is CASSQGQYYGYTF. The rearrangement links TRBV2 to TRBJ1-2; TRBD1 aligns across 7 bases. This CDR3 has 13 residues. The germline V gene encodes CDR1 SNHLY and CDR2 FYNNEI. J was trimmed by 3 bases and V by 6 bases; bases with no gene match: 4.

This chain links TRBV7-3 with TRBJ2-3; TRBD1 is a possible D gene (6 bases). V lost 1 base, J lost 2 bases, and 10 bases lay in between. The CDR3 runs 15 residues. Germline V gene lookup returns CDR1 SGHTA and CDR2 FQGTGA. The CDR3 protein is CASSLIGGNTDTQYF. Here the CDR3 DNA reads TGTGCCAGCAGCTTAATTGGGGGCAACACAGATACGCAGTATTTT.

This CDR3 reads CASSLIILAGVGGRDTQYF. Written as DNA, the CDR3 is TGTGCCAGCAGTTTAATTATCCTAGCGGGAGTGGGGGGGAGAGATACGCAGTATTTT. The chain combines TRBV28 with TRBJ2-3; TRBD2 agrees at 10 bases. From germline, CDR1 is MDHEN and CDR2 SYDVKM. V lost 2 bases, J lost 5 bases, and 16 bases stayed unmatched. The CDR3 has 19 amino acids.

The chain links TRBV30 to TRBJ2-3; possibly TRBD2 for D (6 bases). The germline V and J ends were trimmed by 1 base and 3 bases, with 11 bases remaining between them. Germline loops: CDR1 GTSNPN, CDR2 SVGIG (reference sequence). The CDR3 is made up of 14 amino acids. The CDR3 region is CAWSAPTRTDTQYF. As DNA, the CDR3 is TGTGCCTGGAGTGCTCCGACTAGGACAGATACGCAGTATTTT.

The rearrangement joins TRBV3-1 (or the pseudogene TRBV3-2) to TRBJ1-2; maybe TRBD1 (5 bases). The CDR3 covers 15 residues. Trimming removed 0 bases from V and 4 bases from J, with 12 bases in between. Germline V gene sequence: CDR1 LGHDT, CDR2 YNNKEL (reference sequence). CDR3 amino acids: CASSQDNLDIYGYTF. CDR3 coding DNA: TGTGCCAGCAGCCAAGATAACCTGGACATCTATGGCTACACCTTC.

This sequence joins TRBV7-2 and TRBJ2-3, with TRBD2 identical over 8 bases. Germline lookup yields CDR1 SGHTA and CDR2 FQGNSA. V lost 4 bases to trimming and J lost 4 bases; unmatched junction nucleotides: 7. This CDR3 comprises 15 residues. CDR3 DNA sequence: TGTGCCAGCAGCTCAGGGAGACTAGCGTCAGATACGCAGTATTTT. It codes for CASSSGRLASDTQYF.

This rearrangement joins TRBV3-1 (or the pseudogene TRBV3-2) to TRBJ1-2; D is unclear. Germline lookup yields CDR1 LGHDT and CDR2 YNNKEL (reference sequence). This CDR3 has 15 residues. V shed 1 base and J shed 5 bases, with 14 bases lying between them. CDR3 coding DNA: TGTGCCAGCAGCCAAGCTTCGGGTCCCTCTTATGGCTACACCTTC. Protein product: CASSQASGPSYGYTF.

This chain links TRBV5-1 with TRBJ2-1; 12 bases map to TRBD2. CDR1 is SGHRS and CDR2 is YFSETQ in the germline V gene. The CDR3 contains 15 residues. The V gene end was trimmed by 3 bases and the J gene end by 4 bases; junction bases not matched to a gene: 2. CDR3 DNA: TGCGCCAGCAGCTCGGGACTAGCGGGTTACAATGAGCAGTTCTTC. It is translated as CASSSGLAGYNEQFF. The whole variable domain, filled in from reference TRBV5-1 and TRBJ2-1, reads KAGVTQTPRYLIKTRGQQVTLSCSPISGHRSVSWYQQTPGQGLQFLFEYFSETQRNKGNFPGRFSGRQFSNSRSEMNVSTLELGDSALYLCASSSGLAGYNEQFFGPGTRLTVL.

CDR3 region: CASSLVGRGVNEQFF. As DNA, the CDR3 is TGTGCCAGCAGCTTAGTTGGGCGGGGGGTAAATGAGCAGTTCTTC. This rearrangement joins TRBV7-2 to TRBJ2-1; 8 bases fit TRBD2. This CDR3 has 15 residues. V shed 1 base and J 7 bases; nucleotides not matched to a gene: 6. Per germline, CDR1 SGHTA and CDR2 FQGNSA.

The chain uses TRBV28 and TRBJ1-1; tentative D call: TRBD1 (5 bases). V dropped 2 bases and J dropped 2 bases, with 9 bases sitting between them. From germline, CDR1 is MDHEN and CDR2 SYDVKM. This CDR3 comprises 14 residues. CDR3 loop: CASSLVGANTEAFF. CDR3 nucleotides: TGTGCCAGCAGTTTAGTAGGGGCTAACACTGAAGCTTTCTTT.

About this clone: Other DNA sequences within the sample encode an identical CDR3. This chain uses TRBV30 with TRBJ1-3, with D tentatively TRBD1 (6 bases). The CDR3 totals 13 residues. With 1 base removed from V and 2 bases from J, the gap between germline ends came to 6 bases. The germline gives CDR1 GTSNPN, CDR2 SVGIG (reference sequence). The CDR3 coding sequence is TGTGCCTGGAGTGCAGGGGCTGGAAACACCATATATTTT. As protein: CAWSAGAGNTIYF.

This chain uses TRBV6-5 with TRBJ2-7; D perhaps matches TRBD2 (6 bases). The CDR3 runs 12 residues. V lost 10 bases and J lost 3, with 13 bases in between. The germline gives CDR1 MNHEY, CDR2 SVGAGI. In DNA, the CDR3 is TGTGCCACGGGGCGGGGAGACTACGAGCAGTACTTC. This gives the protein CATGRGDYEQYF.

The CDR3 DNA reads as TGTGCCAGCAGTCCCGGGGAAGGGTGGACGACTAATGAAAAACTGTTTTTT. Translation gives CASSPGEGWTTNEKLFF. This chain links TRBV25-1 with TRBJ1-4; no clear D. The CDR3 consists of 17 residues. Trimming took 5 bases from V and 2 from J, leaving 18 bases between them. Germline values: CDR1 MGHDK, CDR2 SYGVNS.

The V call is TRBV4-2, the J call TRBJ1-2; possible D gene TRBD1, 6 bases. Germline CDR1 LGHNA, CDR2 YNFKEQ. V shed 5 bases and J shed 2 bases, with 18 bases lying between them. The CDR3 is 16 residues long. The chain's CDR3 is CASSSYHREGNYGYTF. CDR3 DNA sequence: TGTGCCAGCAGCTCCTATCACAGGGAAGGGAACTATGGCTACACCTTC.

In its sample, this clone was seen a few times. This chain links TRBV27 with TRBJ1-5; no definite D call. With 0 bases removed from V and 4 bases from J, the gap between germline ends came to 10 bases. Germline V lookup: CDR1 MNHEY, CDR2 SMNVEV (reference sequence). The CDR3 covers 15 residues. CDR3 in DNA: TGTGCCAGCAGTTTATCCGGTCCCCCAAATCAGCCCCAGCATTTT. Translation: CASSLSGPPNQPQHF.

The V gene is TRBV27, the J gene TRBJ2-7, with 7 bases identical to TRBD1. The CDR3 totals 13 residues. Per the germline V gene, CDR1 is MNHEY and CDR2 is SMNVEV (reference sequence). The ends lost 6 bases at V and 3 bases at J; junction bases unmatched: 5. CDR3 bases: TGTGCCAGCAGGACAGGGTCAGACTACGAGCAGTACTTC. Its translation: CASRTGSDYEQYF.

J is TRBJ2-7 and V is TRBV19; 9 bases align to TRBD1. Germline V lookup: CDR1 LNHDA, CDR2 SQIVND (reference sequence). The CDR3 consists of 15 residues. Losses at the gene ends were 9 bases for V and 0 bases for J; bases not matched to a gene: 9. The CDR3 region is CASSGTGRISYEQYF. Here the CDR3 DNA reads TGTGCCAGCTCAGGGACAGGGCGAATCTCCTACGAGCAGTACTTC.

This rearrangement joins TRBV19 to TRBJ1-2; D remains ambiguous. V lost 8 bases to trimming and J lost 3 bases, with 10 bases between them. The CDR3 contains 12 residues. Germline V gene sequence: CDR1 LNHDA, CDR2 SQIVND (reference sequence). The CDR3 region has the DNA TGTGCCAGTGATAAGGGAGACTATGGCTACACCTTC. Translating it yields CASDKGDYGYTF.

The chain has TRBV18 and TRBJ1-1; D perhaps matches TRBD1 (5 bases). The CDR3 contains 14 residues. Per the germline V gene, CDR1 is KGHSH and CDR2 is LQKENI. V gave up 5 bases and J gave up 3 bases, with 13 bases separating them. CDR3: CASSRGWSDTEAFF. In DNA, the CDR3 is TGTGCCAGCTCAAGGGGATGGAGTGACACTGAAGCTTTCTTT.

This clone was detected once. The gene calls are TRBV6-5 and TRBJ2-7; 9 positions agree with TRBD1. Germline CDR1 and CDR2: MNHEY and SVGAGI. This CDR3 spans 15 amino acids. V shed 7 bases and J 2 bases; nucleotides not matched to a gene: 9. CDR3 in amino acids: CASTKPGTGPYEQYF. CDR3 nucleotides: TGTGCCAGCACAAAACCCGGGACAGGGCCCTACGAGCAGTACTTC.

The chain couples TRBV5-1 to TRBJ1-2; the D gene is possibly TRBD1 (6 bases). Germline CDR1 and CDR2: SGHRS and YFSETQ. V lost 0 bases and J lost 3, with 15 bases in between. This CDR3 is 16 amino acids long. The CDR3 DNA reads as TGCGCCAGCAGCTTGGGTGGGGGCCGGGAATACTATGGCTACACCTTC. Translation: CASSLGGGREYYGYTF.

V is TRBV27 and J is TRBJ2-1; 11 nucleotides agree with TRBD2. CDR1 and CDR2 (germline): MNHEY, SMNVEV (reference sequence). The trim removed 6 bases at V and 8 bases at J, leaving 6 bases unmatched. The CDR3 covers 14 residues. DNA for the CDR3: TGTGCCAGCAGACTAGCGGGAGATATTGATGAGCAGTTCTTC. This sequence encodes CASRLAGDIDEQFF.

This clone has a single count. The chain recombines TRBV7-6 with TRBJ1-5; D might be TRBD1 (5 bases). CDR1 and CDR2 from the germline V gene are SGHVS and FNYEAQ. This CDR3 has 14 residues. V was cut by 5 bases and J by 3 bases, with 11 bases left in between. CDR3 nucleotides: TGTGCCAGCAGCCACCCAGGGCTCAATCAGCCCCAGCATTTT. Protein product: CASSHPGLNQPQHF.